These 17 T cell receptor beta chains were sequenced from one sample in a study of identical twins. In TCRdb, the 5' RACE reads were re-called with MiXCR into one record per CDR3 protein. The table lists about 490,000 distinct CDR3 sequences, roughly 15% of them singletons. The same data also contributed to another study, on yellow fever vaccine responses in identical twins.

The specimen was CD4+ T cells sorted from blood. These receptors originate from a young woman in good health.

The V gene is TRBV14, the J gene TRBJ2-2; D remains unclear. The CDR3 is 14 amino acids. In germline, CDR1 is SGHDN, CDR2 FVKESK. V was cut by 1 base and J by 4 bases, with 7 bases left in between. CDR3 protein: CASSQGVVTGELFF. The CDR3 coding sequence is TGTGCCAGCAGCCAAGGGGTGGTCACCGGGGAGCTGTTTTTT.

This clonotype was counted only a few times. The chain combines TRBV7-2 with TRBJ2-2; 7 bases are a match to TRBD1. Germline V gene data show CDR1 as SGHTA and CDR2 as FQGNSA. The J segment lost 3 bases and the V segment lost 0 bases, leaving 4 bases of the junction unmatched. The CDR3 sequence is 16 residues long. The CDR3 DNA sequence: TGTGCCAGCAGCTTAGCAGGGACAGTGTACACCGGGGAGCTGTTTTTT. Residues: CASSLAGTVYTGELFF.

The CDR3 is CASSLTSGSSPDTQYF. The CDR3 nucleotides read TGTGCCAGCAGCCTCACTAGCGGGAGTTCCCCAGATACGCAGTATTTT. The chain carries TRBV7-3 and TRBJ2-3, with TRBD2 matching 11 bases. The ends lost 5 bases at V and 4 bases at J; junction bases unmatched: 8. CDR1 SGHTA and CDR2 FQGTGA come from the germline V gene. This CDR3 is 16 amino acids long. The variable domain in full, completed from reference TRBV7-3 and TRBJ2-3, reads GAGVSQTPSNKVTEKGKYVELRCDPISGHTALYWYRQSLGQGPEFLIYFQGTGAADDSGLPNDRFFAVRPEGSVSTLKIQRTERGDSAVYLCASSLTSGSSPDTQYFGPGTRLTVL.

The rearrangement joins TRBV7-2 to TRBJ1-6; perhaps TRBD1 as D (5 bases). Germline V gene lookup returns CDR1 SGHTA and CDR2 FQGNSA. This CDR3 region has 16 residues. The V end lost 4 bases, the J end lost 1 base, and 11 bases lay between the germline ends. DNA of the CDR3: TGTGCCAGCAGCTGGGGGGGTTCGTCCTATAATTCACCCCTCCACTTT. The encoded protein is CASSWGGSSYNSPLHF. Full variable domain (remainder filled in from reference TRBV7-2 and TRBJ1-6): GAGVSQSPSNKVTEKGKDVELRCDPISGHTALYWYRQSLGQGLEFLIYFQGNSAPDKSGLPSDRFSAERTGGSVSTLTIQRTQQEDSAVYLCASSWGGSSYNSPLHFGNGTRLTVT.

Only a few counts were recorded for this clonotype. The chain couples TRBV7-9 to TRBJ2-7; D uncertain. CDR3 length: 13 amino acids. Germline lookup yields CDR1 SEHNR and CDR2 FQNEAQ (reference sequence). Between the trimmed V and J ends, which lost 7 bases and 3 bases, there was a span of 13 bases. The CDR3 sequence is CASTQINRYEQYF. DNA of the CDR3: TGTGCCAGCACCCAGATAAACCGCTACGAGCAGTACTTC.

This clonotype was observed a handful of times. This chain uses TRBV12-3 or TRBV12-4 with TRBJ2-1; 12 bases align to TRBD2. The ends lost 6 bases at V and 5 bases at J; junction bases unmatched: 5. The CDR3 runs 15 residues. The CDR3 sequence is CASRPTSGGNNEQFF. Written as DNA, the CDR3 is TGTGCCAGCAGACCTACTAGCGGGGGGAACAATGAGCAGTTCTTC.

This clonotype was observed a handful of times. The chain has TRBV6-5 and TRBJ1-4, with 8 bases aligning to TRBD1. CDR1 MNHEY and CDR2 SVGAGI come from the germline V gene. V shed 0 bases and J 7 bases; nucleotides not matched to a gene: 10. CDR3 length equals 17 residues. CDR3 DNA sequence: TGTGCCAGCAGTTACTCAGCCGGGACAGGTGGACTTGAAAAACTGTTTTTT. Amino acid sequence: CASSYSAGTGGLEKLFF.

This clonotype showed up just a few times. The chain couples TRBV4-1 to TRBJ2-1, with D possibly TRBD2 on 6 matching bases. The CDR3 covers 15 residues. V was cut by 2 bases and J by 5 bases, with 13 bases left in between. Per germline, CDR1 MGHRA and CDR2 YSYEKL. CDR3 sequence reads: CASSQLAATNNEQFF. CDR3 coding DNA: TGCGCCAGCAGCCAATTAGCGGCGACGAACAATGAGCAGTTCTTC.

This clonotype has just a few counts. The rearrangement uses TRBV5-1 and TRBJ2-1; D is possibly TRBD1 (6 bases). CDR3 length: 15 residues. Germline V lookup: CDR1 SGHRS, CDR2 YFSETQ. V shed 4 bases and J shed 4 bases, with 15 bases lying between them. The CDR3 DNA sequence: TGCGCCAGCAGCCCCCTGCTGACAGGTTACAATGAGCAGTTCTTC. Residues: CASSPLLTGYNEQFF.

This clonotype was picked up many times. CDR3 DNA sequence: TGTGCCAGCAGCGTAGCGGGGGGCACCGGGGAGCTGTTTTTT. It is translated as CASSVAGGTGELFF. The chain uses TRBV9 and TRBJ2-2; 7 bases are shared with TRBD2. The CDR3 is made up of 14 amino acids. Germline V gene lookup returns CDR1 SGDLS and CDR2 YYNGEE. The J segment lost 4 bases and the V segment lost 0 bases, leaving 0 bases of the junction unmatched.

There are a few counts of this clonotype. This chain uses TRBV11-1 with TRBJ2-1, with 10 bases aligning to TRBD2. Germline V gene sequence: CDR1 SGHAT, CDR2 FQDESV (reference sequence). J was trimmed by 2 bases and V by 3 bases; bases with no gene match: 10. This CDR3 is 18 amino acids long. CDR3 residues: CASSFGLAGEGAYNEQFF. CDR3 DNA sequence: TGTGCCAGCAGCTTTGGGCTAGCGGGAGAGGGGGCCTACAATGAGCAGTTCTTC.

The J gene is TRBJ1-4, the V gene TRBV20-1, with 10 bases fitting TRBD1. The junction had 9 bases not matched to a gene; V was cut back by 6 bases and J by 11 bases. The CDR3 spans 13 residues. CDR1 is DFQATT, CDR2 SNEGSKA, per germline (reference sequence). The CDR3 DNA reads TGCAGTGCCCCCGGGGGGACAGGGGAGAAACTGTTTTTT. Residues: CSAPGGTGEKLFF.

The rearrangement joins TRBV29-1 to TRBJ2-7, with D perhaps matching TRBD2 (6 bases). The length of the CDR3 is 13 residues. V shed 4 bases and J shed 6 bases, with 16 bases lying between them. Germline CDR1 is SQVTM and CDR2 is ANQGSEA. DNA of the CDR3: TGCAGCGTTGCGCGGGGCCTTGCCGGCGAGCAGTACTTC. Its translation: CSVARGLAGEQYF.

This clonotype has more than one count but fewer than ten. The chain links TRBV5-6 to TRBJ1-5; TRBD1 is a possible D gene (6 bases). Germline V gene data show CDR1 as SGHDT and CDR2 as YYEEEE. With 5 bases removed from V and 7 bases from J, the gap between germline ends came to 13 bases. The CDR3 is 13 residues long. The CDR3 sequence is CASSYQGQQPQHF. DNA for the CDR3: TGTGCCAGCAGTTATCAGGGGCAACAGCCCCAGCATTTT.

This clonotype occurred a few times. This CDR3 is CASRPTSAGELFF. CDR3 sequence (DNA): TGTGCCAGCAGGCCAACTAGCGCCGGGGAGCTGTTTTTT. J is TRBJ2-2 and V is TRBV2; TRBD2 matches 7 bases. The CDR3 contains 13 residues. V lost 6 bases, J lost 6 bases, and 4 bases stayed unmatched. Germline V gene lookup returns CDR1 SNHLY and CDR2 FYNNEI.

This clonotype was detected a few times. Written as DNA, the CDR3 is TGTGCCATCAGTGAGAGAGGCGGTAACACCGGGGAGCTGTTTTTT. Protein product: CAISERGGNTGELFF. This sequence joins TRBV10-3 and TRBJ2-2; D is unclear. V dropped 2 bases and J dropped 2 bases, with 9 bases sitting between them. CDR1 is ENHRY and CDR2 is SYGVKD in the germline V gene. The CDR3 totals 15 residues.

Only a few counts were recorded for this clonotype. The J gene is TRBJ2-1, the V gene TRBV5-1, with TRBD1 matching over 8 bases. In germline, CDR1 is SGHRS, CDR2 YFSETQ. Trimming cost V 4 bases and J 9 bases; bases outside gene matches: 6. This CDR3 has 13 residues. The CDR3, as DNA: TGCGCCAGCAGCCACGGACAGGGAGGTGAGCAGTTCTTC. Protein: CASSHGQGGEQFF.